This T cell receptor (beta chain) was sequenced during a study of blood T cells in healthy people across ages. With regard to this clonotype: Its antigen is still unknown.

Combining a sample-barcoded 5' primer with a J-beta primer mix, a second PCR ran for about 6 to 11 cycles. MiXCR, applied by TCRdb to the 5' RACE reads, yields one record per CDR3 protein. The repertoire holds 780,000 or so distinct CDR3 sequences, approximately 60% seen once, with roughly 26% in the top ten. V was clipped by 2 bases and J by 0 bases, with 10 bases between them. Germline V gene lookup returns CDR1 SGHNT and CDR2 YYREEE (reference sequence). This CDR3 region has 15 residues. Study-level findings and limits: The study lacked donor CMV status, which possibly confounded expanded clonotype changes.

Per sample, at least 6 micrograms of total RNA were extracted. The sample taken for sequencing was blood. The genes are TRBV5-4 and TRBJ2-3; no clear D. This receptor was taken from a man aged 40-55 years in good health. CDR3 in amino acids: CASSFGVTSTDTQYF. CDR3 coding DNA: TGTGCCAGCAGCTTTGGGGTGACTAGCACAGATACGCAGTATTTT.